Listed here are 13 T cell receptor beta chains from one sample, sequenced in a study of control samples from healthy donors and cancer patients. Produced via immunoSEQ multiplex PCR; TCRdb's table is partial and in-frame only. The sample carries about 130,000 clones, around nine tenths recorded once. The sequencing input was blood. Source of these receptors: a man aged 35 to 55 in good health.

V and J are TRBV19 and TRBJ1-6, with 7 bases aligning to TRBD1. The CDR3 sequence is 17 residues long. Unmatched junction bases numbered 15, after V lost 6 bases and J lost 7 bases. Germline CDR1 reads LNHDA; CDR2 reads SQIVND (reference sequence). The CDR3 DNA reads TGTGCCAGTAGAGGGATATTACAGGGGATTGGCAATTCACCCCTCCACTTT. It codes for CASRGILQGIGNSPLHF.

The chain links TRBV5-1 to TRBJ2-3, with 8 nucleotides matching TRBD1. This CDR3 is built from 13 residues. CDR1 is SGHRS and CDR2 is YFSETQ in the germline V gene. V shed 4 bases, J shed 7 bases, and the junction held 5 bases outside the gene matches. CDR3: CASSQTGDHTQYF. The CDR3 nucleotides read TGCGCCAGCAGCCAGACAGGGGACCATACGCAGTATTTT. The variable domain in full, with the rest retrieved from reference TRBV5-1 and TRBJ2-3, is KAGVTQTPRYLIKTRGQQVTLSCSPISGHRSVSWYQQTPGQGLQFLFEYFSETQRNKGNFPGRFSGRQFSNSRSEMNVSTLELGDSALYLCASSQTGDHTQYFGPGTRLTVL.

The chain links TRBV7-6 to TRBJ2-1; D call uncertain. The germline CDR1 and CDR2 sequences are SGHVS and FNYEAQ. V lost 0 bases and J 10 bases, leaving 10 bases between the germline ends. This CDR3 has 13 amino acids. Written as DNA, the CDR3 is TGTGCCAGCAGCTTAGCACCGATAAGAGAGCAGTTCTTC. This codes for CASSLAPIREQFF.

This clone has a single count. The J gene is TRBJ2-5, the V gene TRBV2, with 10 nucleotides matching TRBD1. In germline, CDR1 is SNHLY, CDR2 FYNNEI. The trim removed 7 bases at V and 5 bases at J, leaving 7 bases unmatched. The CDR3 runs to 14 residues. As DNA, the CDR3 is TGTGCCAGCAACCCGGGACAGGGGTGGGAGACCCAGTACTTC. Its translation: CASNPGQGWETQYF.

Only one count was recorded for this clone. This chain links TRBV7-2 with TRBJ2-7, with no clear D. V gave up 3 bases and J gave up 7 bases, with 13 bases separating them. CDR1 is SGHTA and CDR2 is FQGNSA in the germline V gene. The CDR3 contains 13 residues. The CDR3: CASSFRTDLEQYF. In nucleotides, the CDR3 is TGTGCCAGCAGCTTCCGGACGGATCTGGAGCAGTACTTC.

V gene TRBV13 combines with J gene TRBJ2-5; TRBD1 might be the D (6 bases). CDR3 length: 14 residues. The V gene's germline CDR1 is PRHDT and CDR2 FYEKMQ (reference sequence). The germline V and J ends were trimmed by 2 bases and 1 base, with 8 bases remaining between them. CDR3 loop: CASSLRTAQETQYF. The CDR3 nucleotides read TGTGCCAGCAGCTTACGGACAGCCCAAGAGACCCAGTACTTC.

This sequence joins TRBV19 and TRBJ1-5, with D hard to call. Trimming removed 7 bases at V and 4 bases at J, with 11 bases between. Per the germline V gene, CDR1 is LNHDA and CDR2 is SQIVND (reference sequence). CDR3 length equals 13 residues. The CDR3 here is CASNLDPNQPQHF. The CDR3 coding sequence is TGTGCCAGTAACCTCGACCCGAATCAGCCCCAGCATTTT. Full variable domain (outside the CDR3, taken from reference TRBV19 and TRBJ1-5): DGGITQSPKYLFRKEGQNVTLSCEQNLNHDAMYWYRQDPGQGLRLIYYSQIVNDFQKGDIAEGYSVSREKKESFPLTVTSAQKNPTAFYLCASNLDPNQPQHFGDGTRLSIL.

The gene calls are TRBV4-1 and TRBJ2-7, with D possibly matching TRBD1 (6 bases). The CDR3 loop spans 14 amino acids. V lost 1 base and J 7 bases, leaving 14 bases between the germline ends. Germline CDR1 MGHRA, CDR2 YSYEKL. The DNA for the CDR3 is TGCGCCAGCAGCCAAGTAACAGGGCCGGAAGAGCAGTACTTC. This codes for CASSQVTGPEEQYF.

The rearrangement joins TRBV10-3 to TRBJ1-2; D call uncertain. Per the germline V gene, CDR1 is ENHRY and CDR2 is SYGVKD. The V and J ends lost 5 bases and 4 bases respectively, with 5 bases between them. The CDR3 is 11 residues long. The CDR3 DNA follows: TGTGCCATCAGTACGTCCTATGGCTACACCTTC. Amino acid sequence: CAISTSYGYTF.

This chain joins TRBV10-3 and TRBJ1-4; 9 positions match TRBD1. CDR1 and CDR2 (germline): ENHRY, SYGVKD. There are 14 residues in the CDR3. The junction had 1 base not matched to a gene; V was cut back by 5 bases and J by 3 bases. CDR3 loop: CAISRDRANEKLFF. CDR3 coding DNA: TGTGCCATCAGTCGGGACAGGGCTAATGAAAAACTGTTTTTT.

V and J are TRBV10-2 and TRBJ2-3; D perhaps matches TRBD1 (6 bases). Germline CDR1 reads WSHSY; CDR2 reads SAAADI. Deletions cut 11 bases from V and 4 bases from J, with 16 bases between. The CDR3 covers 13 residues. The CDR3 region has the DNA TGCGCCGGGCAACAGGGCTGGGCAGATACGCAGTATTTT. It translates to CAGQQGWADTQYF.

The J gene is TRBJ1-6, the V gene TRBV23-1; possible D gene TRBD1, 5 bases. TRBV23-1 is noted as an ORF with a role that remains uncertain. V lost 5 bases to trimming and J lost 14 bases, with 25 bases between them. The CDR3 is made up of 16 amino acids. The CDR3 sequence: CASSKRHGTDILALHF. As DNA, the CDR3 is TGCGCCAGCAGTAAGCGGCACGGGACGGATATTCTGGCCCTCCACTTT.

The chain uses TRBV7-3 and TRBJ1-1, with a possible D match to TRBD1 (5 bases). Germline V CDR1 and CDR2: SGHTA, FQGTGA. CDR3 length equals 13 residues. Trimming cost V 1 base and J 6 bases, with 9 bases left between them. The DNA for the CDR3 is TGTGCCAGCAGCTTAATTCGGGGGGCTGAAGCTTTCTTT. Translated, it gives CASSLIRGAEAFF.